The entry below describes one T cell receptor beta chain. Its specificity is not known. The V gene's germline CDR1 is MNHNS and CDR2 SASEGT. The CDR3 has 13 residues. With 6 bases removed from V and 3 bases from J, the gap between germline ends came to 11 bases. Generated by immunoSEQ multiplex PCR, the TCRdb table keeps only in-frame clones and is missing some. The profile shows around 10,000 clones, roughly 80% of them singletons. The record originates from a study of PD-1 blockade in classical Hodgkin lymphoma. Regarding the study as a whole: By C4D1 there was a significant rise in CD4+ TCR diversity but not in CD8+ TCR diversity. TCR diversity at baseline was reported to be reduced in newly diagnosed patients relative to healthy donors.

Following autologous stem cell transplantation, relapse occurred in every patient, and exposure to brentuximab vedotin varied. Complete response, partial response or progressive disease made up the best responses. The TCR comes from a human donor with classical Hodgkin lymphoma. The rearrangement uses TRBV6-1 and TRBJ1-2, with D possibly matching TRBD1 (5 bases). The input for sequencing was peripheral blood mononuclear cells (PBMCs), taken before the second cycle of nivolumab. The CDR3 region is CASRQVGDYGYTF. CDR3 in DNA: TGTGCCAGCAGGCAGGTGGGGGACTATGGCTACACCTTC.